Reported below is one T cell receptor (beta chain). These data originate in a study of blood T cell repertoires in COVID-19. Background on the study: In each case, the material was cDNA or gDNA derived from T cells, B-cell-depleted T cells, or PBMCs.

Ages ranged from roughly 18 to 100 years, with residence in around 24 US areas. Self-reported history from a screening survey and questionnaire set each donor's cohort. Authors' processing steps: Estimates of nucleated cell counts were drawn from the amplification of reference gene primers. Profiling relied on immunoSEQ multiplex PCR, and the TCRdb table lists in-frame clones only, not all of them. V and J calls plus clone size are reproduced from that table; the DNA served to infer D and trimming. Of roughly 420,000 clones listed, roughly 88% are singletons. Per the germline V gene, CDR1 is SGDLS and CDR2 is YYNGEE. Deletions cut 0 bases from V and 3 bases from J, with 10 bases between. The CDR3 runs to 15 residues.

What was sequenced was PBMCs or T cells enriched from blood (not recorded which). The chain is built from TRBV9 and TRBJ1-5, with D possibly TRBD1 on 5 matching bases. The sequence was collected from a woman aged 25-40 years with acute COVID-19. This CDR3 is CASSVAPRDNQPQHF. DNA for the CDR3: TGTGCCAGCAGCGTAGCTCCCAGGGACAATCAGCCCCAGCATTTT. The variable domain in full, with the rest retrieved from reference TRBV9 and TRBJ1-5, is DSGVTQTPKHLITATGQRVTLRCSPRSGDLSVYWYQQSLDQGLQFLIQYYNGEERAKGNILERFSAQQFPDLHSELNLSSLELGDSALYFCASSVAPRDNQPQHFGDGTRLSIL.